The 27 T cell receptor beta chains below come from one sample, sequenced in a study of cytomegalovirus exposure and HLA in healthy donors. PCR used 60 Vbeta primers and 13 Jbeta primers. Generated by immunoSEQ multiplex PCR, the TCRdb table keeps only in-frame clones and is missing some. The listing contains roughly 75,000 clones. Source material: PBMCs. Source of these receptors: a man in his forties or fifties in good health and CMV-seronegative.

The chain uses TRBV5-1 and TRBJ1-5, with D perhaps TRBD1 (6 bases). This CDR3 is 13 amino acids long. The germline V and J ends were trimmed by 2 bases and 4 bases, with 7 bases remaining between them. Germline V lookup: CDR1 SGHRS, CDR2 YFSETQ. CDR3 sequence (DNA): TGCGCCAGCAGCTTAACAGGGAATCAGCCCCAGCATTTT. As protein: CASSLTGNQPQHF.

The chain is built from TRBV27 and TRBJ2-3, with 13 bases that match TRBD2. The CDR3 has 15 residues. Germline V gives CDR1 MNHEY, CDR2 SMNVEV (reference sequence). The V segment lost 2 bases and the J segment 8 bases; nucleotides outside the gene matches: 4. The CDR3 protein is CASSLGLAGVGTQYF. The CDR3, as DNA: TGTGCCAGCAGTTTAGGACTAGCGGGAGTCGGTACGCAGTATTTT.

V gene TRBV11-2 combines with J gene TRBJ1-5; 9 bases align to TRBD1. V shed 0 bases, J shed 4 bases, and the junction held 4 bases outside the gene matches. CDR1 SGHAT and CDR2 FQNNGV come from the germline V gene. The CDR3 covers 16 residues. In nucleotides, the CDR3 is TGTGCCAGCAGCTTAGATCGTGGGACAGGGAATCAGCCCCAGCATTTT. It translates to CASSLDRGTGNQPQHF. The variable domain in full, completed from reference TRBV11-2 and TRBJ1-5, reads EAGVAQSPRYKIIEKRQSVAFWCNPISGHATLYWYQQILGQGPKLLIQFQNNGVVDDSQLPKDRFSAERLKGVDSTLKIQPAKLEDSAVYLCASSLDRGTGNQPQHFGDGTRLSIL.

The CDR3 region is CATSRETSGSYEQYF. As DNA, the CDR3 is TGTGCCACCAGCAGAGAGACTAGCGGGTCCTACGAGCAGTACTTC. The chain links TRBV15 to TRBJ2-7, with TRBD2 identical over 10 bases. Germline V lookup: CDR1 LNHNV, CDR2 YYDKDF (reference sequence). Germline trimming cut 0 bases from V and 1 base from J; bases unmatched to any gene: 0. The CDR3 consists of 15 residues.

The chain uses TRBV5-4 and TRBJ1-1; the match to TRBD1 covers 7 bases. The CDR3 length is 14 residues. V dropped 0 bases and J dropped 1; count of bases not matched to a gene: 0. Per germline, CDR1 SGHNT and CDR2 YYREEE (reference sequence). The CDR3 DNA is TGTGCCAGCAGCTTGGCAGGGGGGAACACTGAAGCTTTCTTT. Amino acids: CASSLAGGNTEAFF.

CDR3 protein: CASSQDRPSDSLRFNEKLFF. The CDR3 DNA is TGCGCCAGCAGCCAAGATAGGCCCTCGGACAGCCTCAGGTTCAATGAAAAACTGTTTTTT. The chain couples TRBV4-3 to TRBJ1-4, with D perhaps TRBD1 (6 bases). The germline V and J ends were trimmed by 0 bases and 5 bases, with 25 bases remaining between them. This CDR3 has 20 amino acids. Germline-derived CDR1 and CDR2 are LGHNA and YSLEER.

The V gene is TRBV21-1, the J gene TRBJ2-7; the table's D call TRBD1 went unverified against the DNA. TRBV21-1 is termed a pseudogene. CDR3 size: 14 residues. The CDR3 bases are TGTGCCAGCAGCAAAGCCTTGACAGGTCACGAGCAGTACTTC. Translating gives CASSKALTGHEQYF.

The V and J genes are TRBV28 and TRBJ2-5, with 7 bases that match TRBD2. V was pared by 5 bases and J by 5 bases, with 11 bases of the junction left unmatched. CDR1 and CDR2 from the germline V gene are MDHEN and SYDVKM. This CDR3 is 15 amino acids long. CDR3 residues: CASSPSSGRGETQYF. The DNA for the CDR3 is TGTGCCAGCAGTCCCTCTAGCGGTCGGGGGGAGACCCAGTACTTC.

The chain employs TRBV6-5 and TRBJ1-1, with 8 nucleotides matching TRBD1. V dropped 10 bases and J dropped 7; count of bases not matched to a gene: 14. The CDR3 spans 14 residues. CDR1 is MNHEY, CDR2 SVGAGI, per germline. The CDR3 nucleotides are TGTGCCATCTACCGGGGCCAGGGGGCCGATGAAGCTTTCTTT. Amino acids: CAIYRGQGADEAFF.

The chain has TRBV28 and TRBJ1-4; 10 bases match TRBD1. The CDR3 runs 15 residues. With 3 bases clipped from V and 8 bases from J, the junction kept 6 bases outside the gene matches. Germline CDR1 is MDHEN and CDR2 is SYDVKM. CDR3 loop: CASSFGDRGNEKLFF. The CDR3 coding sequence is TGTGCCAGCAGTTTCGGGGACAGGGGCAACGAAAAACTGTTTTTT.

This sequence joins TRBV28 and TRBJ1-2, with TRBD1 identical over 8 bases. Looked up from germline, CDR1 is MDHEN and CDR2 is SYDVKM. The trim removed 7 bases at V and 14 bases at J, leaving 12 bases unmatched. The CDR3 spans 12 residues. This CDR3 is CASTTDRVVWTF. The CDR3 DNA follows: TGTGCCAGCACCACGGACAGGGTAGTGTGGACCTTC.

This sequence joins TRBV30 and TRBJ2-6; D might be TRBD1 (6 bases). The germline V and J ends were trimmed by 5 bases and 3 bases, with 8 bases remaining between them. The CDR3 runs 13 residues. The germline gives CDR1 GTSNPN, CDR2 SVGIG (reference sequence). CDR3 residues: CAWAGVGANVLTF. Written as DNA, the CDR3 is TGTGCCTGGGCAGGGGTTGGGGCCAACGTCCTGACTTTC.

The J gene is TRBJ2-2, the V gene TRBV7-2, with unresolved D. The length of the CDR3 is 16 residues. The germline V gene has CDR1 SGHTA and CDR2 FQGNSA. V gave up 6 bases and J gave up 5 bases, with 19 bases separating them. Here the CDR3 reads CASSLLDPRSTGELFF. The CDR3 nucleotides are TGTGCCAGCAGTTTGCTAGATCCCCGGAGTACCGGGGAGCTGTTTTTT.

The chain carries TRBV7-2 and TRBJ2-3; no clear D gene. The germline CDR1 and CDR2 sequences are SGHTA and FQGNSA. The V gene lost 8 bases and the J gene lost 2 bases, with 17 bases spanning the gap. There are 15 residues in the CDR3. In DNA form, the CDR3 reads TGTGCCAGCCAGAAAGTACACCACCCCACAGATACGCAGTATTTT. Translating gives CASQKVHHPTDTQYF.

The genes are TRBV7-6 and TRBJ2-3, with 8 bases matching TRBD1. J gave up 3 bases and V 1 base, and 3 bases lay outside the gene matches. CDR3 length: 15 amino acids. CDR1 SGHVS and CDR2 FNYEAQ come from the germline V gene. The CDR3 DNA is TGTGCCAGCAGCTTAGACAGGGGGTGGACAGATACGCAGTATTTT. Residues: CASSLDRGWTDTQYF.

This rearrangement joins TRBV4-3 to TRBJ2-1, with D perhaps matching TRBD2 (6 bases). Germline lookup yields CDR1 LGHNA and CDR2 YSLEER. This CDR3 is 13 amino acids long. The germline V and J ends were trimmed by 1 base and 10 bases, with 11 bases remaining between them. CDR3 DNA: TGCGCCAGCAGCCAAGTTGGGGGGAGGGAGCAGTTCTTC. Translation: CASSQVGGREQFF.

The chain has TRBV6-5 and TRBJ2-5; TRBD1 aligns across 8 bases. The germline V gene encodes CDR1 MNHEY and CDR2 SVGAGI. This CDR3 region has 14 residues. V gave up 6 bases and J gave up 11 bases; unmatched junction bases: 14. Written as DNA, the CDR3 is TGTGCCAGCAGCCGGACAGGGACGGGATTACAGCAGTACTTC. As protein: CASSRTGTGLQQYF.

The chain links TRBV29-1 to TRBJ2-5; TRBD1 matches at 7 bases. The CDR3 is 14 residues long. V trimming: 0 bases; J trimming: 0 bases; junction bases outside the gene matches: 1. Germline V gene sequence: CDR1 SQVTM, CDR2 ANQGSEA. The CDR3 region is CSVEEGTDQETQYF. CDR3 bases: TGCAGCGTTGAAGAAGGGACAGACCAAGAGACCCAGTACTTC.

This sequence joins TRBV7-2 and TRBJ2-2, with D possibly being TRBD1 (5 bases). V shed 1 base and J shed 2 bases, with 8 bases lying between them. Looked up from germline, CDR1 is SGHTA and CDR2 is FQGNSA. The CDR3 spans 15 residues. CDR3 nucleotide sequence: TGTGCCAGCAGCTTAGGCCAGGGAAACACCGGGGAGCTGTTTTTT. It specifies CASSLGQGNTGELFF.

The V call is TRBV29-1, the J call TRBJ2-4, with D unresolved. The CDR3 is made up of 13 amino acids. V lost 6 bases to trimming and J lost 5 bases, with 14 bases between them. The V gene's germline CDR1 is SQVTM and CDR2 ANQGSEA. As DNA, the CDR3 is TGCAGCGTAAGCCGCCTCCCGGAAAACATTCAGTACTTC. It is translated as CSVSRLPENIQYF.

CDR3 loop: CASSFRQGFGYTF. The CDR3 nucleotides are TGTGCCAGCAGTTTCAGACAGGGGTTTGGCTACACCTTC. The chain employs TRBV6-5 and TRBJ1-2; 8 positions agree with TRBD1. Trimming removed 4 bases from V and 7 bases from J; junction bases left unmatched: 5. Germline loops: CDR1 MNHEY, CDR2 SVGAGI. This CDR3 spans 13 amino acids.

CDR3 sequence (DNA): TGTGCCAGCAGCTTGGTAGACAGGGGATTTGGCTCCTACGAGCAGTACTTC. Translating it yields CASSLVDRGFGSYEQYF. The J gene is TRBJ2-7, the V gene TRBV5-6, with 8 positions matching TRBD1. The CDR3 consists of 17 residues. The V and J ends lost 0 bases and 0 bases, in that order; junction bases with no gene match: 8. Germline V gene data show CDR1 as SGHDT and CDR2 as YYEEEE.

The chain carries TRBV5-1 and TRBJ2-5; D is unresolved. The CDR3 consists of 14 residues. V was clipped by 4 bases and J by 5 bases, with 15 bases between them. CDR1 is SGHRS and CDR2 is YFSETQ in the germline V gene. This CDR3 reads CASSLLNDGETQYF. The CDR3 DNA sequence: TGCGCCAGCAGCCTGCTCAATGACGGGGAGACCCAGTACTTC.

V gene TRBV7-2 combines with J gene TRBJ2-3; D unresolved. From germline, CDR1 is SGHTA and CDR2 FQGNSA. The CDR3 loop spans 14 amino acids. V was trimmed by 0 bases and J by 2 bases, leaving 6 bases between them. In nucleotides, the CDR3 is TGTGCCAGCAGCTTAGCGAGCTCCACAGATACGCAGTATTTT. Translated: CASSLASSTDTQYF.

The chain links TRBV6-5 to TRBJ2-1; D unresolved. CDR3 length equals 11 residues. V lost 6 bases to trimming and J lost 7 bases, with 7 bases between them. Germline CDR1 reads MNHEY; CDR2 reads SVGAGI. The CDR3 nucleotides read TGTGCCAGCAGCCGACTTAATGAGCAGTTCTTC. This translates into CASSRLNEQFF.

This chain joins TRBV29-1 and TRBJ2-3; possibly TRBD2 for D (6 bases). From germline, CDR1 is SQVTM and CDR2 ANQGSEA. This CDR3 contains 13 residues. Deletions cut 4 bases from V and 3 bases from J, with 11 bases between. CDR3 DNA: TGCAGCGTTGCTGGGGACTCTACAGATACGCAGTATTTT. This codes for CSVAGDSTDTQYF.

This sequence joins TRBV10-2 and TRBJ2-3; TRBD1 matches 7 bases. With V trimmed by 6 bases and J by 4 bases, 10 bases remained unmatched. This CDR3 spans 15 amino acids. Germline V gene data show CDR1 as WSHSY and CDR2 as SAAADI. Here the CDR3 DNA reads TGCGCCAGCAGAGAACTGGGACAGAACCCAGATACGCAGTATTTT. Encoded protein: CASRELGQNPDTQYF.